This T cell receptor (beta chain) comes out of a study of Ad26.COV2.S vaccination and SARS-CoV-2 variants. In the study overall: Intramuscular Ad26.COV2.S doses were given once or twice, 56 days apart. Study findings and constraints: Spike-specific TCR breadth was greater after Ad26.COV2.S than placebo. Considerable breadth of spike-specific CD8+ and CD4+ T cell responses has reportedly been documented following vaccination.

Treatment of the sample: 15 to 20 received Ad26.COV2.S at low or high dose, single or two shots; several received placebo; per-sample allocation not given. Sampling happened 63 days after the first vaccine or placebo injection. An Ad26 vector was used to express Wuhan-strain SARS-CoV-2 spike as the vaccine. Generated by immunoSEQ multiplex PCR, the TCRdb table keeps only in-frame clones and is missing some. The repertoire holds hundreds of thousands of clones, with over 75% as singletons. Comment on this clone: Its matching antigen is unknown.

V was clipped by 6 bases and J by 4 bases, with 19 bases between them. Germline lookup yields CDR1 LGHNT and CDR2 FRNRAP. The CDR3 is 17 amino acids. This clonotype was obtained from a person aged 18-60 years who received the Ad26.COV2.S COVID-19 vaccine or a placebo. The chain couples TRBV12-5 to TRBJ1-6; possibly TRBD1 for D (5 bases). This sample comprised peripheral blood, obtained in a trial of Ad26.COV2.S vaccine versus placebo. The CDR3: CASGTGGGRRYNSPLHF. CDR3 coding DNA: TGTGCTAGTGGCACCGGGGGGGGGAGGCGGTATAATTCACCCCTCCACTTT.